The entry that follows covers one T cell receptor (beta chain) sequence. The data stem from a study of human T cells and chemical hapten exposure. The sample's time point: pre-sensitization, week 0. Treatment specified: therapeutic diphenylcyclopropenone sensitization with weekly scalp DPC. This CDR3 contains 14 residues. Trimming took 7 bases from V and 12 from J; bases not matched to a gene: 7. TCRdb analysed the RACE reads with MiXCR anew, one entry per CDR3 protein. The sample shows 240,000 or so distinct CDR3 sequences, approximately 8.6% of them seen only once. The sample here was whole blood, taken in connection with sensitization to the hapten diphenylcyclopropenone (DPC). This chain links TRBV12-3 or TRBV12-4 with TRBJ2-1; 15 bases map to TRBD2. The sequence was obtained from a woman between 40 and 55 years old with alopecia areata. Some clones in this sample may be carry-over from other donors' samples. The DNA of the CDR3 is TGTGCCAGCAACGAAGGGACTAGCGGGAGGTGGCAGTTCTTC. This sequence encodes CASNEGTSGRWQFF.